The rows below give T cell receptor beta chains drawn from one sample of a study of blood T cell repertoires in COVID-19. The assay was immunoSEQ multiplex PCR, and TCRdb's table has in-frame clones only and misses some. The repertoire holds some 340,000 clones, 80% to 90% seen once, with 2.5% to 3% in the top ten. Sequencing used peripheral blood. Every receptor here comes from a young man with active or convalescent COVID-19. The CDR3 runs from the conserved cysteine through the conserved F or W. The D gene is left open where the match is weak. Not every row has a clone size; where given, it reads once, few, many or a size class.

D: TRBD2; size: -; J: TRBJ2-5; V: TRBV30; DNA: TGTGCCTGGAGTGGGACACTAGCGGTCATGGAGACCCAGTACTTC; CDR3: CAWSGTLAVMETQYF
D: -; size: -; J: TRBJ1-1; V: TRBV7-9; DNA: TGTGCCAGCAGCTTAGCGGGGGGGATCACTGAAGCTTTCTTT; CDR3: CASSLAGGITEAFF
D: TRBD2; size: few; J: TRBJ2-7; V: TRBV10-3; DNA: TGTGCCATCAGTGGACTAGCGGGGGCCTCGAACGAGCAGTACTTC; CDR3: CAISGLAGASNEQYF
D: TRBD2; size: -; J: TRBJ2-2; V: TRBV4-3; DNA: TGCGCCAGCAGCCACGGACTAGCGGGAGACACCGGGGAGCTGTTTTTT; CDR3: CASSHGLAGDTGELFF
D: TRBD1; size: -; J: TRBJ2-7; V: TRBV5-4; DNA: TGTGCCAGCAGCTCGGCGGAGGACAGGGGATTATACGAGCAGTACTTC; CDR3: CASSSAEDRGLYEQYF
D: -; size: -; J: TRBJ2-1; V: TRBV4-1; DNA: TGCGCCAGCAGCCAGGTGGGGAGGACATCCTACAATGAGCAGTTCTTC; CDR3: CASSQVGRTSYNEQFF
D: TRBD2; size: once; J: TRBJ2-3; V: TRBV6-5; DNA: TGTGCCAGCAGTTTAGGACTAGCGGGGGGGCAGGATACGCAGTATTTT; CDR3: CASSLGLAGGQDTQYF
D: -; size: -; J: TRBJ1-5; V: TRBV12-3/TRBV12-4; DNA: TGTGCCAGCAGCTCCTCAGGAATTCAGCCCCAGCATTTT; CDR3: CASSSSGIQPQHF
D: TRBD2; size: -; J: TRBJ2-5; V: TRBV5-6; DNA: TGTGCCAGCAGCTTGGCGGGAGGACTAGCGGCGGTCCAGACCCAGTACTTC; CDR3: CASSLAGGLAAVQTQYF
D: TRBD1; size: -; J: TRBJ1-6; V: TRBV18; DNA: TGTGCCAGCTCACCAAGGGACAGGAGTTATAATTCACCCCTCCACTTT; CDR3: CASSPRDRSYNSPLHF
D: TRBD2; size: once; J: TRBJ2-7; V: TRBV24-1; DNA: TGTGCCACCAGTGGTTTACCGACTAGCGGGAGTGGCGAGCAGTACTTC; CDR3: CATSGLPTSGSGEQYF
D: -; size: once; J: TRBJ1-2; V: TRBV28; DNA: TGTGCCAGCAGTTCCATCGAGGATGGCTATGGCTACACCTTC; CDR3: CASSSIEDGYGYTF
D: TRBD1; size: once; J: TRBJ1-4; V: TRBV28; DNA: TGTGCCAGCATCTCACAGGGGAGAGGTGAAAAACTGTTTTTT; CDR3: CASISQGRGEKLFF
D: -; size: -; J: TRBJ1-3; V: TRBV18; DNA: TGTGCCAGCTCAATCAGGGGATGGGAACTCTCCGGAAACACCATATATTTT; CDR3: CASSIRGWELSGNTIYF
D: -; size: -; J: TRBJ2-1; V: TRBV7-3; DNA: TGTGCCAGCAGCCCCCCGGGGGACAATGAGCAGTTCTTC; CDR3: CASSPPGDNEQFF
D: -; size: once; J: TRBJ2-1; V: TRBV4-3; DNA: TGCGCCAGCAGCCAAGATTGGACTCCCTCCTACAATGAGCAGTTCTTC; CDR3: CASSQDWTPSYNEQFF
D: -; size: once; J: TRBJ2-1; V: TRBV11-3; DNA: TGTGCCAGCAGCTTAAGCGTGTACAATGAGCAGTTCTTC; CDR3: CASSLSVYNEQFF
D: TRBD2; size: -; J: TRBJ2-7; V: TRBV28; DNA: TGTGCCAGCAGTTTAGTCCTAGCGGGAGGGGGGGAGCAGTACTTC; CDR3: CASSLVLAGGGEQYF
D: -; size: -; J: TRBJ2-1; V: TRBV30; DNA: TGTGCCTGGAGTGTAGGGGCGGGAAAGGACAATGAGCAGTTCTTC; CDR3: CAWSVGAGKDNEQFF
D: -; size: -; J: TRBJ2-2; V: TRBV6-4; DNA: TGTGCCAGCAGTCACAACAGGAGAAGCGGGGAGCTGTTTTTT; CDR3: CASSHNRRSGELFF
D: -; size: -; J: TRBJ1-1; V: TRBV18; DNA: TGTGCCAGCTCACCAGAGGTGGCGGCAGAAGCTTTCTTT; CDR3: CASSPEVAAEAFF
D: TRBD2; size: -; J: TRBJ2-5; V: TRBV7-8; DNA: TGTGCCAGCAGCTTGGGACTAGCGGCTTTGATGGAAGAGACCCAGTACTTC; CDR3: CASSLGLAALMEETQYF
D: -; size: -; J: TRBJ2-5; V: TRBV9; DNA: TGTGCCCGCGCCCGGGGGCCCGGGCGGGGGCGGGGGCAAGAGACCCAGTACTTC; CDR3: CARARGPGRGRGQETQYF
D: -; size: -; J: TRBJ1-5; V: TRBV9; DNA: TGTGCCAGCGCGGCGGGGAGAAATAGCAATCAGCCCCAGCATTTT; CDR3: CASAAGRNSNQPQHF
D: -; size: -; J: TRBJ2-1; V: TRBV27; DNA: TGTGCCAGCAGTCCGGCCTCTCCTAGGGGCAATGAGCAGTTCTTC; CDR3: CASSPASPRGNEQFF
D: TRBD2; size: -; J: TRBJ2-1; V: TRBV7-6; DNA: TGTGCCAGCAGCAGGCCAGGAGTAGCGGGGTTCGACAATGAGCAGTTCTTC; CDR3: CASSRPGVAGFDNEQFF
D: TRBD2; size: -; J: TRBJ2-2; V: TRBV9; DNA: TGTGCCAGCAGCGTAGCTACCCTAGCGGGACACGGGGAGCTGTTTTTT; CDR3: CASSVATLAGHGELFF
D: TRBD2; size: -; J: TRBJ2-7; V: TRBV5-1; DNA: TGCGCCAGCAGCCCCAGGGGGACTAGCGGTAACTACGAGCAGTACTTC; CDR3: CASSPRGTSGNYEQYF
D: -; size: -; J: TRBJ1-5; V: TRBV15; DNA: TGTGCCACCAGCAGAGGGACAGAAGGAGGTCAGCCCCAGCATTTT; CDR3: CATSRGTEGGQPQHF
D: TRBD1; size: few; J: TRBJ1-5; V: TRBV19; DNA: TGTGCCAGTAGGGGACAGAGCAAAAATCAGCCCCAGCATTTT; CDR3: CASRGQSKNQPQHF
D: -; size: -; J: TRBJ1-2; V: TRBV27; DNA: TGTGCCAGCAGTCATTACAGGGAACTCGGCAACTATGGCTACACCTTC; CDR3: CASSHYRELGNYGYTF
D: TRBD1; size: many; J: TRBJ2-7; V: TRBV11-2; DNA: TGTGCCAGCAGTCGCGGACAGGAGCCTTACTACGAGCAGTACTTC; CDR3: CASSRGQEPYYEQYF
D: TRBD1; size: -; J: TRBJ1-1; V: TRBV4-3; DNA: TGCGCCAGCAGCCATGGGCAGGGGGTTACTGAAGCTTTCTTT; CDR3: CASSHGQGVTEAFF
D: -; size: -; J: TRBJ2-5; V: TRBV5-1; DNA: TGCGCCAGCAGCTCCTCTAGACAGGCGGCGACCCAGTACTTC; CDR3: CASSSSRQAATQYF
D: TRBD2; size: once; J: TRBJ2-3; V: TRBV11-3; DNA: TGTGCGAGCGGGGGGGCGGAAGATACGCAGTATTTT; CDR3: CASGGAEDTQYF
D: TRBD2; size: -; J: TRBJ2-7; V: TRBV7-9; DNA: TGTGCCAGCAGCTTTCAAACGGGAGGGCCCTACGAGCAGTACTTC; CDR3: CASSFQTGGPYEQYF
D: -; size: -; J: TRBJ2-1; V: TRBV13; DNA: TGTGCCAGCAGTTTCCTTACCGGGACTGGCTCCTACAATGAGCAGTTCTTC; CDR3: CASSFLTGTGSYNEQFF
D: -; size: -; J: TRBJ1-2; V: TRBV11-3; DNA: TGTGCCAGCAGCTTACAGGGGTCTCGGGGCTACACCTTC; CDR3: CASSLQGSRGYTF
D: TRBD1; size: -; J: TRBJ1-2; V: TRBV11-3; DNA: TGTGCCAGCAGCCTACAGGGGAAGGGTGGCTACACCTTC; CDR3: CASSLQGKGGYTF
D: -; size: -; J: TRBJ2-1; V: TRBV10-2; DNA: TGCGCCAGCGGTTCCTCGGCGCCTAGTCGAGGTTGGTTGCTCTTC; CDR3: CASGSSAPSRGWLLF
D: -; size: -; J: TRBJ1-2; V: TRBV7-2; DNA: TGTGCCAGCAGCTCCAGGGATACCCGGTACTATGGCTACACCTTC; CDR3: CASSSRDTRYYGYTF
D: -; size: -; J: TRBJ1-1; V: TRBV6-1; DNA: TGTGCCAGCAGTGAACAGGGAGGGACTGAAGCTTTCTTT; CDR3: CASSEQGGTEAFF
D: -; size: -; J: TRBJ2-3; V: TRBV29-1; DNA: TGCAGCGCCCCCGGAACTGAAACTAACACAGATACGCAGTATTTT; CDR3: CSAPGTETNTDTQYF
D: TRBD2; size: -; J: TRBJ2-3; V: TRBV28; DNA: TGTGCCAGCAGCTCACTAGCGGCAAGCACAGATACGCAGTATTTT; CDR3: CASSSLAASTDTQYF
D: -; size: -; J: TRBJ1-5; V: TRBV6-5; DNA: TGTGCCAGCAGACAGCGGGAGGGTCAGCCCCAGCATTTT; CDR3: CASRQREGQPQHF
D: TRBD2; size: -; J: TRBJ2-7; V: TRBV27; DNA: TGTGCCAGCAGTTTATACAAAGGGGAGGGACCCTACGAGCAGTACTTC; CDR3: CASSLYKGEGPYEQYF
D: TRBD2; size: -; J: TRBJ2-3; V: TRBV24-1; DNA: TGTGCCACCAGTGACCCTGGACTAGCGGGGAGCACAGATACGCAGTATTTT; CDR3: CATSDPGLAGSTDTQYF
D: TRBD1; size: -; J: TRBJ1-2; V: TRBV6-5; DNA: TGTGCCAGCAGCCGGGGACAGGGAGGCTATGGCTACACCTTC; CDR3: CASSRGQGGYGYTF
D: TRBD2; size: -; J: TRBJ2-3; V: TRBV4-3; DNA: TGCGCCAGCAGCCAGACACCTAGCGGGGTTAGGGCAGATACGCAGTATTTT; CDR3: CASSQTPSGVRADTQYF
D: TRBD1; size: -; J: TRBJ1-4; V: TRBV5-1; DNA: TGCGCCAGCAGCTTGGAACAGGGGACGCGTGAAAAACTGTTTTTT; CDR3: CASSLEQGTREKLFF
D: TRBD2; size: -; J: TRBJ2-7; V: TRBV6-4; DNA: TGTGCCAGCAGTGACTCGATTCGAGCGGGAGGGCCCCCTTGGAGCTCCTACGAGCAGTACTTC; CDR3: CASSDSIRAGGPPWSSYEQYF